The clone carrying this TCR beta chain was found many times. Its matching antigen is unknown. CDR3 length: 12 residues. V was cut by 11 bases and J by 2 bases, with 13 bases left in between. Germline CDR1 MNHEY, CDR2 SMNVEV (reference sequence). The data were obtained in a study of CD8+CD57+ T cells in acquired aplastic anemia. Previously, flow cytometry had revealed CD8+CD57+ cell expansion in the patients chosen for sequencing. Overall study findings and caveats: Statistical testing detected no significant gap in CD8+ Simpson's diversity between patients and controls.

For CDR3 and TCR beta VDJ profiling, genomic DNA was the template used. One entry per CDR3 protein, called by TCRdb with MiXCR from the reads. The sample includes over 150,000 distinct CDR3 sequences, around half of them seen just once. The sequencing input was sorted CD4+, CD8+, or CD8+CD57+ T cells (not recorded which) from PBMCs. This clonotype originated in a human donor with aplastic anemia. This chain links TRBV27 with TRBJ2-7; maybe TRBD2 (5 bases). The CDR3 reads CACGPGAYEQYF. CDR3 sequence (DNA): TGTGCCTGCGGGCCTGGGGCCTACGAGCAGTACTTC.